These T cell receptor beta chains were read from a single sample in a study of breast tumors, draining lymph nodes, adjacent tissues. A single record per CDR3 protein comes from TCRdb applying MiXCR to the multiplex PCR reads. This table holds approximately 230,000 distinct CDR3 sequences, less than 35% found once. The sequencing sample was made of axillary lymph node tissue. The receptors stem from a female donor with breast cancer. Some clones in this sample may be carry-over from other donors' samples. The CDR3 runs from the conserved cysteine through the conserved F or W. The order of the fields is clone size, J gene, V gene, D gene, CDR3 DNA, CDR3 protein. A D gene is named only where the DNA matches it firmly. Expanded clones are given a class, and other clones once, few, many or no size at all.

abundance: .
j_gene: TRBJ2-3
v_gene: TRBV20-1
d_gene: TRBD2
CDR3nt: TGCAGTCCAAAACCCGGGACTAGCGGGTCTGATACGCAGTATTTT
CDR3aa: CSPKPGTSGSDTQYF

abundance: .
j_gene: TRBJ2-7
v_gene: TRBV20-1
d_gene: TRBD2
CDR3nt: TGCAGTGCTAGTCCTAGCGGGGGTAACGAGCAGTACTTC
CDR3aa: CSASPSGGNEQYF

abundance: .
j_gene: TRBJ1-6
v_gene: TRBV12-3/TRBV12-4
d_gene: TRBD1
CDR3nt: TGTGCCAGCAGTGCTGCTACCCGGACAGGGGACGAATCACCCCTCCACTTT
CDR3aa: CASSAATRTGDESPLHF

abundance: .
j_gene: TRBJ2-5
v_gene: TRBV24-1
d_gene: TRBD2
CDR3nt: TGTGCCACCAGTGATTACAGACTAGCGGGGCTCGGGGGCCGTGACCAAGAGACCCAGTACTTC
CDR3aa: CATSDYRLAGLGGRDQETQYF

abundance: few
j_gene: TRBJ2-4
v_gene: TRBV29-1
d_gene: TRBD1
CDR3nt: TGCAGCGTTGAGAAAGGGACAGCAGCCAAAAACATTCAGTACTTC
CDR3aa: CSVEKGTAAKNIQYF

abundance: few
j_gene: TRBJ2-1
v_gene: TRBV5-8
d_gene: TRBD1
CDR3nt: TGTGCCAGCAGCCAGACAGGGGGGACCTACAATGAGCAGTTCTTC
CDR3aa: CASSQTGGTYNEQFF

abundance: .
j_gene: TRBJ2-7
v_gene: TRBV13
d_gene: TRBD1
CDR3nt: TGTGCCAGCAGCCATGGGACAGGGGTCTACGAGCAGTACTTC
CDR3aa: CASSHGTGVYEQYF

abundance: many
j_gene: TRBJ1-4
v_gene: TRBV4-1
d_gene: TRBD1
CDR3nt: TGCGCCAGCAGCCAGACCGGGACAGGGGCCGAAAAACTGTTTTTT
CDR3aa: CASSQTGTGAEKLFF

abundance: few
j_gene: TRBJ2-1
v_gene: TRBV3-1
d_gene: TRBD1
CDR3nt: TGTGCCAGCAGCCAAGACCACCCGCGGGACAGGGGGCCCAATGAGCAGTTCTTC
CDR3aa: CASSQDHPRDRGPNEQFF

abundance: .
j_gene: TRBJ2-5
v_gene: TRBV5-1
d_gene: TRBD2
CDR3nt: TGCGCCAGCAGCGTCTCGGGAGGGCAAGACACCCAGTACTTC
CDR3aa: CASSVSGGQDTQYF

abundance: many
j_gene: TRBJ1-5
v_gene: TRBV12-3/TRBV12-4
d_gene: .
CDR3nt: TGTGCCAGCAGTGAGGGGGTAGGCAATCAGCTCCAGCATTTT
CDR3aa: CASSEGVGNQLQHF

abundance: many
j_gene: TRBJ2-1
v_gene: TRBV6-5
d_gene: .
CDR3nt: TGTGCCAGCAGTTACTCGACTAGTAATGAGCAGTTCTTC
CDR3aa: CASSYSTSNEQFF

abundance: .
j_gene: TRBJ1-3
v_gene: TRBV12-5
d_gene: TRBD1
CDR3nt: TGTGCTAGTGGTCTCGGACTAGCGGGGGCAGGGGGCTCGGACACCATATATTTT
CDR3aa: CASGLGLAGAGGSDTIYF

abundance: many
j_gene: TRBJ1-2
v_gene: TRBV4-1
d_gene: .
CDR3nt: TGCGCCAGCAGCCAGATAGGGAGGGGTAGGGATAATGGCTACACCTTC
CDR3aa: CASSQIGRGRDNGYTF

abundance: .
j_gene: TRBJ2-1
v_gene: TRBV11-3
d_gene: TRBD2
CDR3nt: TGTGCCAGCAGCTTAGTCCTAGCGGGAGATAACAATGAGCAGTTCTTC
CDR3aa: CASSLVLAGDNNEQFF

abundance: many
j_gene: TRBJ2-5
v_gene: TRBV20-1
d_gene: .
CDR3nt: TGCAGTGCTAGAGTGAGTGGAGAGAAGACCCAGTACTTC
CDR3aa: CSARVSGEKTQYF

abundance: many
j_gene: TRBJ2-7
v_gene: TRBV7-2
d_gene: .
CDR3nt: TGTGCCAGCAGCGCACCGGGATTAATATACGAGCAGTACTTC
CDR3aa: CASSAPGLIYEQYF

abundance: many
j_gene: TRBJ2-3
v_gene: TRBV7-2
d_gene: TRBD1
CDR3nt: TGTGCCAGCAGCAGATGGGACAGGGAAGCAGATACGCAGTATTTT
CDR3aa: CASSRWDREADTQYF

abundance: once
j_gene: TRBJ2-7
v_gene: TRBV11-3
d_gene: TRBD1
CDR3nt: TGTGCCAGCAGCTTTCAGGGGGCGCCTTCCTACGGGCAGTACTTC
CDR3aa: CASSFQGAPSYGQYF

abundance: many
j_gene: TRBJ2-3
v_gene: TRBV6-1
d_gene: .
CDR3nt: TGTGCCAGCAGTGAAGTTCACGGACCTAGCACAGATACGCAGTATTTT
CDR3aa: CASSEVHGPSTDTQYF

abundance: few
j_gene: TRBJ2-1
v_gene: TRBV5-4
d_gene: .
CDR3nt: TGTGCCAGCAGCTCAGCTACTTCCTCCTACAATGAGCAGTTCTTC
CDR3aa: CASSSATSSYNEQFF

abundance: .
j_gene: TRBJ1-1
v_gene: TRBV2
d_gene: .
CDR3nt: TGTGCCAGCAGTGATCAAGGGAGTGGCAGGGTGTCTTTCTTT
CDR3aa: CASSDQGSGRVSFF

abundance: few
j_gene: TRBJ2-1
v_gene: TRBV12-3/TRBV12-4
d_gene: TRBD2
CDR3nt: TGTGCCAGCAGTTTCAGCGGGGGGGCCAACGAGCAGTTCTTC
CDR3aa: CASSFSGGANEQFF

abundance: .
j_gene: TRBJ2-7
v_gene: TRBV10-3
d_gene: TRBD1
CDR3nt: TGTGCCACTGGACAGGGGACCTCTTACGAGCAGTACTTC
CDR3aa: CATGQGTSYEQYF

abundance: many
j_gene: TRBJ2-1
v_gene: TRBV10-3
d_gene: TRBD2
CDR3nt: TGTGCCATCAGTTCGCCGACTAGCGGGACCTCGGGGCAGTTCTTC
CDR3aa: CAISSPTSGTSGQFF

abundance: many
j_gene: TRBJ1-1
v_gene: TRBV7-9
d_gene: .
CDR3nt: TGTGCCAGCAGCGACCAGGGAACTGAAGCTTTCTTT
CDR3aa: CASSDQGTEAFF

abundance: .
j_gene: TRBJ2-6
v_gene: TRBV19
d_gene: .
CDR3nt: TGTGCCAGTAGTATGCAAAGGGAGTGGTACACCTTCGGGGCCAACGTCCTGACTTTC
CDR3aa: CASSMQREWYTFGANVLTF

abundance: .
j_gene: TRBJ2-3
v_gene: TRBV19
d_gene: TRBD2
CDR3nt: TGTGCCAGTAGTATCTCCCGACTAGCGGGGCGAGATACGCAGTATTTT
CDR3aa: CASSISRLAGRDTQYF

abundance: .
j_gene: TRBJ1-2
v_gene: TRBV15
d_gene: .
CDR3nt: TGTGCCACCAGCAGGGAAGACACGACCATGGATGGCTACACCTTC
CDR3aa: CATSREDTTMDGYTF

abundance: many
j_gene: TRBJ1-6
v_gene: TRBV6-2/TRBV6-3
d_gene: .
CDR3nt: TGTGCCAGCAGTTACCTGGCAAGGCCCCTCCACTTT
CDR3aa: CASSYLARPLHF

abundance: many
j_gene: TRBJ1-6
v_gene: TRBV4-3
d_gene: .
CDR3nt: TGCGCCAGCAGCCAAGATCCCGGGACCGGGCGATCACCCCTCCACTTT
CDR3aa: CASSQDPGTGRSPLHF

abundance: many
j_gene: TRBJ1-5
v_gene: TRBV7-9
d_gene: .
CDR3nt: TGTGCCAGCAGCTTATGGGGGGGGGGCAATCAGCCCCAGCATTTT
CDR3aa: CASSLWGGGNQPQHF

abundance: many
j_gene: TRBJ2-7
v_gene: TRBV19
d_gene: TRBD2
CDR3nt: TGTGCCAGTACCCTCCGGGGGGGGCAGGGTTCCTACGAGCAGTACTTC
CDR3aa: CASTLRGGQGSYEQYF

abundance: many
j_gene: TRBJ1-4
v_gene: TRBV10-3
d_gene: .
CDR3nt: TGTGCCATCAGTGACACAACTAATGAAAAACTGTTTTTT
CDR3aa: CAISDTTNEKLFF

abundance: .
j_gene: TRBJ1-3
v_gene: TRBV28
d_gene: .
CDR3nt: TGTGCCAGCAGTTTCAGCGGACTCTCTGGAAACACCATATATTTT
CDR3aa: CASSFSGLSGNTIYF

abundance: few
j_gene: TRBJ1-2
v_gene: TRBV6-5
d_gene: TRBD1
CDR3nt: TGTGCCAGCAGTCACGAGGGGGCGAACTATGGCTACACCTTC
CDR3aa: CASSHEGANYGYTF

abundance: .
j_gene: TRBJ2-1
v_gene: TRBV6-5
d_gene: TRBD1
CDR3nt: TGTGCCAGCAGTCACTCGTATACAGGGGATAATGAGCAGTTCTTC
CDR3aa: CASSHSYTGDNEQFF

abundance: .
j_gene: TRBJ1-4
v_gene: TRBV7-2
d_gene: .
CDR3nt: TGTGCCAGCAGCTCCAGGGTTACGACGGCAACTAATGAAAAACTGTTTTTT
CDR3aa: CASSSRVTTATNEKLFF

abundance: many
j_gene: TRBJ2-2
v_gene: TRBV19
d_gene: .
CDR3nt: TGTGCCAGTAGTAAGGGGGCTAGCGCGAACACCGGGGAGCTGTTTTTT
CDR3aa: CASSKGASANTGELFF

abundance: many
j_gene: TRBJ1-2
v_gene: TRBV9
d_gene: TRBD1
CDR3nt: TGTGCCAGCAGCGGCGACAGGGGGCGCGATGGCTACACCTTC
CDR3aa: CASSGDRGRDGYTF

abundance: .
j_gene: TRBJ2-5
v_gene: TRBV9
d_gene: TRBD1
CDR3nt: TGTGCCAGCAGCCCCGGGACAGGTGAAGAGACCCAGTCCTTC
CDR3aa: CASSPGTGEETQSF

abundance: many
j_gene: TRBJ2-3
v_gene: TRBV19
d_gene: .
CDR3nt: TGTGCCAGTAGTATATGGGGGAGCACAGATACGCAGTATTTT
CDR3aa: CASSIWGSTDTQYF

abundance: .
j_gene: TRBJ2-6
v_gene: TRBV15
d_gene: .
CDR3nt: TGTGCCACCTTGAACCTTGGGGCCAACGTCCTGACTTTC
CDR3aa: CATLNLGANVLTF

abundance: many
j_gene: TRBJ2-3
v_gene: TRBV14
d_gene: .
CDR3nt: TGTGCCAGCAGCCAAGACCCCCTTTTGGCTTTCACAGATACGCAGTATTTT
CDR3aa: CASSQDPLLAFTDTQYF

abundance: many
j_gene: TRBJ2-5
v_gene: TRBV5-5
d_gene: .
CDR3nt: TGTGCCAGCAGCGCCTGGCAGGCGCGAGGAGAGACCCAGTACTTC
CDR3aa: CASSAWQARGETQYF

abundance: .
j_gene: TRBJ2-6
v_gene: TRBV19
d_gene: .
CDR3nt: TGTGCCAGTAGTATTTGGAAGATTACGAACACTGAAGCTTTC
CDR3aa: CASSIWKITNTEAF

abundance: .
j_gene: TRBJ1-4
v_gene: TRBV6-6
d_gene: .
CDR3nt: TGTGCCAGCAGTTACCCTACTAGCGGGAGTAGGGATGAAAAACTGTTTTTT
CDR3aa: CASSYPTSGSRDEKLFF

abundance: few
j_gene: TRBJ1-6
v_gene: TRBV27
d_gene: .
CDR3nt: TGTGCCAGCCACCTTGGTTGGCTTGGTTCACCCCTCCACTTT
CDR3aa: CASHLGWLGSPLHF